Listed below are T cell receptor beta chains from one sample, sequenced in a study of T cell responses to AZD1222 COVID-19 vaccine. Clones were read by immunoSEQ multiplex PCR, and TCRdb kept only the in-frame ones, dropping some. The sample carries over 150,000 clones, just over 90% recorded once. The sequencing used peripheral blood, collected on day 0 of MenACWY control vaccination. The source of these receptors is an adult in good health. CDR3s include the opening cysteine and the closing phenylalanine or tryptophan. D genes are given only for firm matches. Only part of the rows carry a size: once, few, many, or a class if the clone is expanded.

v_call	clone_size	j_call	d_call	cdr3_nt	cdr3_aa
TRBV7-9	.	TRBJ2-5	.	TGTGCCAGCAGCTTAGGGGGGACTTTAGGGGAGACCCAGTACTTC	CASSLGGTLGETQYF
TRBV6-5	.	TRBJ1-1	TRBD1	TGTGCCAGCAGTTACCCACAGGGGGGGAACACTGAAGCTTTCTTT	CASSYPQGGNTEAFF
TRBV3-1/TRBV3-2	.	TRBJ1-4	.	TGTGCCAGCACCTCCCCCGGGGAAAAACTGTTTTTT	CASTSPGEKLFF
TRBV19	.	TRBJ2-3	TRBD2	TGTGCCAGTAGTGCCCTAGCGGCCCGCACAGATACGCAGTATTTT	CASSALAARTDTQYF
TRBV15	.	TRBJ1-4	TRBD1	TGTGCCACCAGCAATAGGCCGCAGGGGGAACTGTTTTTT	CATSNRPQGELFF
TRBV5-6	.	TRBJ1-5	.	TGTGCCAGCAGCATCGGGACATCCATCCTTAGCAATCAGCCCCAGCATTTT	CASSIGTSILSNQPQHF
TRBV4-1	.	TRBJ1-2	.	TGCGCCAGCAGCCAAGGAGTTCTCGAGGGCTACACCTTC	CASSQGVLEGYTF
TRBV2	.	TRBJ1-2	.	TGTGCCAGCAGTGAATTGGCCGCTAACTATGGCTACACCTTC	CASSELAANYGYTF
TRBV7-2	few	TRBJ2-3	TRBD2	TGTGCCAGCAGCTTAACTAGCGGCGGAACAGATACGCAGTATTTT	CASSLTSGGTDTQYF
TRBV29-1	.	TRBJ2-3	.	TGCAGCGTCGCCTGGGGGAGCACAGATACGCAGTATTTT	CSVAWGSTDTQYF
TRBV24-1	.	TRBJ2-1	TRBD2	TGTGCCACCAGTGACAGACTAGCGGGAGCTCACAATGAGCAGTTCTTC	CATSDRLAGAHNEQFF
TRBV28	.	TRBJ1-4	TRBD1	TGTGCCAGCAGCGACAGGGAATACGAAAAACTGTTTTTT	CASSDREYEKLFF
TRBV7-8	.	TRBJ2-7	.	TGTGCCAATTCCAGAGGACCTAGCTACGAGCAGTACTTC	CANSRGPSYEQYF
TRBV5-6	.	TRBJ2-3	TRBD2	TGTGCCAGCAGCTTGGTAGTAGCGGGGAGTACAGATACGCAGTATTTT	CASSLVVAGSTDTQYF
TRBV6-4	.	TRBJ1-1	TRBD1	TGTGCCAGCAGTCAACAGGGGGGAACTGAAGCTTTCTTT	CASSQQGGTEAFF
TRBV19	.	TRBJ2-3	.	TGTGCCAGTAGTATAGGGGGTAATCCGGGGGATACGCAGTATTTT	CASSIGGNPGDTQYF
TRBV24-1	.	TRBJ2-1	.	TGTGCCACCAGTAGGCTAGCTTCCTACAATGAGCAGTTCTTC	CATSRLASYNEQFF
TRBV19	.	TRBJ2-6	TRBD1	TGTGCCAGTAGTACCCAGGGGGTAAGCTCTGGGGCCAACGTCCTGACTTTC	CASSTQGVSSGANVLTF
TRBV5-5	.	TRBJ1-4	.	TGTGCCAGCAGCTTAGGAGGTCAGCGAAATGAAAAACTGTTTTTT	CASSLGGQRNEKLFF
TRBV7-9	.	TRBJ2-2	TRBD2	TGTGCCACCAGACCACTAGCGGGAGCGGCCGGGGAGCTGTTTTTT	CATRPLAGAAGELFF
TRBV5-1	.	TRBJ2-2	.	TGCGCCAGCAGCGTCAGAACAGGGAACACCGGGGAGCTGTTTTTT	CASSVRTGNTGELFF
TRBV11-3	once	TRBJ2-7	.	TGTGCCAGCAGCTTAGATAGGGGAGGAAGAGGATCTCCGAGCTCCTACGAGCAGTACTTC	CASSLDRGGRGSPSSYEQYF
TRBV6-5	.	TRBJ2-7	.	TGTGCCAGCAGTCGGACAGTCACCTACGAGCAGTACTTC	CASSRTVTYEQYF
TRBV4-3	few	TRBJ2-1	TRBD1	TGCGCCAGCACCTGGGGGACAGGATCGGGGGAGCAGTTCTTC	CASTWGTGSGEQFF
TRBV29-1	once	TRBJ2-4	TRBD1	TGCAGCGCCGGGACAGGGAAAAACATTCAGTACTTC	CSAGTGKNIQYF
TRBV27	.	TRBJ2-2	.	TGTGCCAGCACTTACGTTAATACCGGGGAGCTGTTTTTT	CASTYVNTGELFF